In this sample, the clone carrying this T cell receptor (beta chain) turned up many times. This entry is derived from a study of blood T cell repertoires in COVID-19. Study at large: PBMCs, B-cell-depleted T cells, or T cells provided the cDNA or gDNA that made up the material.

Authors' methods: Nucleated cell number was recorded as an estimate derived from reference gene primer amplification. The method was immunoSEQ multiplex PCR; TCRdb's version includes in-frame clones alone and lacks a portion of them. V, J and clone size are taken as reported in that table, and D and trimming were inferred from the DNA itself. This table has roughly 120,000 clones, 78% appearing once. The CDR3 has 14 amino acids. V was pared by 5 bases and J by 8 bases, with 9 bases of the junction left unmatched. Germline V gives CDR1 SGHNT, CDR2 YYREEE (reference sequence). This rearrangement joins TRBV5-4 to TRBJ1-2; 10 positions agree with TRBD1. Sequencing was performed on peripheral blood. The sequence came from a man aged 70-80 years with acute or convalescent COVID-19. The CDR3 reads CASRHDRGLGGYTF. Written as DNA, the CDR3 is TGTGCCAGCAGACACGACAGGGGGCTGGGAGGCTACACCTTC.